The 12 T cell receptor beta chains below all came from one sample that was sequenced in a study of blood T cells in healthy people across ages. Together with a sample-barcoded 5' primer, a J-beta primer mix was included in a second PCR lasting 7 to 11 cycles. TCRdb redid the calling of the 5' RACE reads with MiXCR, one entry per CDR3 protein. The sample has 550,000 to 700,000 distinct CDR3 sequences, 25% to 30% seen once. Sequenced: blood. These receptors all stem from a woman in her 70s in good health.

On this clonotype: Since no conserved phenylalanine or tryptophan closes the CDR3, a read error is the likely cause. CDR3 nucleotides: TGTGCCAGCAGCTCGGGACAGGGGGCGCGTGGCTACACCCTC. It encodes CASSSGQGARGYTL. The rearrangement joins TRBV13 to TRBJ1-2, with 12 bases matching TRBD1. J gave up 7 bases and V 4 bases, and 4 bases lay outside the gene matches. The CDR3 is 14 amino acids. CDR1 and CDR2 from the germline V gene are PRHDT and FYEKMQ (reference sequence).

This clonotype was counted many times. The rearrangement joins TRBV7-2 to TRBJ2-3; D is uncertain. With 3 bases removed from V and 0 bases from J, the gap between germline ends came to 4 bases. This CDR3 spans 13 amino acids. Per germline, CDR1 SGHTA and CDR2 FQGNSA. Here the CDR3 reads CASSFSSTDTQYF. The CDR3 coding sequence is TGTGCCAGCAGCTTTTCGAGCACAGATACGCAGTATTTT.

This clonotype was recorded a few times. This sequence joins TRBV29-1 and TRBJ2-2; possible D gene TRBD1, 5 bases. V lost 0 bases and J lost 2, with 10 bases in between. The germline V gene has CDR1 SQVTM and CDR2 ANQGSEA. The length of the CDR3 is 15 residues. The chain's CDR3 is CSVEDQGQNTGELFF. The CDR3 nucleotides read TGCAGCGTTGAAGATCAAGGACAAAACACCGGGGAGCTGTTTTTT.

This clonotype was seen only a few times. The rearrangement joins TRBV4-1 to TRBJ1-3; weak D call: TRBD1 (6 bases). Germline V CDR1 and CDR2: MGHRA, YSYEKL. Between the trimmed V and J ends, which lost 4 bases and 0 bases, there was a span of 19 bases. This CDR3 region has 18 residues. CDR3: CASSLTGSSRLSGNTIYF. The CDR3 coding sequence is TGCGCCAGCAGCCTGACAGGTTCCTCTCGCCTCTCTGGAAACACCATATATTTT.

A few counts support this clonotype. V gene TRBV29-1 combines with J gene TRBJ1-1; D is unresolved. Trimming removed 7 bases from V and 1 base from J, with 10 bases in between. Germline CDR1 is SQVTM and CDR2 is ANQGSEA. The CDR3 is 12 amino acids. The CDR3 nucleotides are TGCAGCGGTTCCCCGTCGAACACTGAAGCTTTCTTT. It translates to CSGSPSNTEAFF.

In this sample, this clonotype turned up many times. The chain couples TRBV29-1 to TRBJ2-1; D remains unclear. The CDR3 extends over 14 amino acids. V was pared by 1 base and J by 0 bases, with 7 bases between. Germline CDR1 SQVTM, CDR2 ANQGSEA. CDR3 nucleotides: TGCAGCGTTGAAGGCCCCGGCTCCTACAATGAGCAGTTCTTC. Protein product: CSVEGPGSYNEQFF.

This chain joins TRBV12-3 or TRBV12-4 and TRBJ2-5, with D possibly being TRBD2 (6 bases). The CDR3 runs 14 residues. V was pared by 7 bases and J by 4 bases, with 16 bases between. This CDR3 is CASTTARGGETQYF. DNA of the CDR3: TGTGCCAGCACCACCGCCCGGGGAGGAGAGACCCAGTACTTC.

This chain joins TRBV4-3 and TRBJ2-4; 8 bases align to TRBD2. V shed 0 bases, J shed 0 bases, and the junction held 10 bases outside the gene matches. The CDR3 spans 19 residues. Per the germline V gene, CDR1 is LGHNA and CDR2 is YSLEER. The CDR3 DNA is TGCGCCAGCAGCCAAGAGCTTTTCGGGACTAGGGTAGCCAAAAACATTCAGTACTTC. Its protein product is CASSQELFGTRVAKNIQYF.

In this sample, this clonotype turned up a few times. At one of its ends the junction is not consistent with the germline gene, which may arise from a read error. The rearrangement joins TRBV5-1 to TRBJ2-5, with a weak D call TRBD2 (5 bases). Germline assignment: CDR1 SGHRS and CDR2 YFSETQ. This CDR3 comprises 14 residues. CDR3 DNA: TGCGCCAGCAGCTTGGGCAGGTTGGGAGAGACCCTGTACTTC. The encoded protein is CASSLGRLGETLYF.

The gene calls are TRBV7-3 and TRBJ1-1, with a tentative D call TRBD1 (6 bases). The V end was cut by 5 bases, the J end by 4 bases, with 17 bases between. The CDR3 loop spans 15 amino acids. Germline-derived CDR1 and CDR2 are SGHTA and FQGTGA. The CDR3 reads CASSEQGNGITEAFF. The DNA of the CDR3 is TGTGCCAGCAGCGAACAGGGAAACGGAATCACTGAAGCTTTCTTT.

The chain carries TRBV15 and TRBJ1-5; D gene uncertain. Germline V gene lookup returns CDR1 LNHNV and CDR2 YYDKDF (reference sequence). The CDR3 consists of 16 residues. V gave up 0 bases and J gave up 1 base, with 10 bases separating them. CDR3 residues: CATSREALGSNQPQHF. The CDR3 coding sequence is TGTGCCACCAGCAGAGAGGCCCTGGGGAGCAATCAGCCCCAGCATTTT. Full variable domain (outside the CDR3, taken from reference TRBV15 and TRBJ1-5): DAMVIQNPRYQVTQFGKPVTLSCSQTLNHNVMYWYQQKSSQAPKLLFHYYDKDFNNEADTPDNFQSRRPNTSFCFLDIRSPGLGDTAMYLCATSREALGSNQPQHFGDGTRLSIL.

The CDR3 reads CASSHPNQETQYF. The CDR3, as DNA: TGCGCCAGCAGCCATCCGAACCAAGAGACCCAGTACTTC. The chain has TRBV4-1 and TRBJ2-5; no definite D call. The CDR3 runs 13 residues. CDR1 MGHRA and CDR2 YSYEKL come from the germline V gene. Trimming removed 3 bases from V and 0 bases from J, with 5 bases in between.